This T cell receptor (beta chain) was identified in a study of T-cell memory formation after mild COVID-19. Study in general: Clustering of TCRs was largely donor specific.

One entry per CDR3 protein results from TCRdb running MiXCR on the 5' RACE reads. Among approximately 250,000 distinct CDR3 sequences, around 15% were seen once, and the ten largest hold more than 20%. Study-level points and caveats: Contracting CD4+ clones lay largely in CM and EM, with CD8+ ones residing in EMRA.

This clonotype was found a few times. The antigen is not known. The germline CDR1 and CDR2 sequences are SGHTA and FQGNSA. V dropped 2 bases and J dropped 7 bases, with 11 bases sitting between them. This CDR3 is built from 13 residues. Sequencing was performed on PBMCs or a T cell subset sorted from them (not recorded which). The rearrangement uses TRBV7-2 and TRBJ1-2, with D unresolved. The origin of this receptor is a man younger than 30 who had mild COVID-19 (a few samples of this study predate the infection). Cell type and time point are not known. The CDR3 spells CASSLNWDPGYTF. The CDR3 DNA is TGTGCCAGCAGCTTAAACTGGGATCCTGGCTACACCTTC. The full variable domain, its missing parts supplied by reference TRBV7-2 and TRBJ1-2, is GAGVSQSPSNKVTEKGKDVELRCDPISGHTALYWYRQSLGQGLEFLIYFQGNSAPDKSGLPSDRFSAERTGGSVSTLTIQRTQQEDSAVYLCASSLNWDPGYTFGSGTRLTVV.